This T cell receptor (beta chain) was identified during a study of T-cell reconstitution after alpha-beta-depleted transplantation in children. Unique molecular identifiers were incorporated into the prepared TCRbeta library. TCRdb re-derived calls from the PCR reads in MiXCR, one entry per CDR3 protein. The profile shows approximately 510,000 distinct CDR3 sequences, approximately 20% of them singletons. This clonotype turned up a few times. There are 12 residues in the CDR3. The germline V and J ends were trimmed by 6 bases and 12 bases, with 15 bases remaining between them. The chain combines TRBV12-3 or TRBV12-4 with TRBJ2-4, with D possibly matching TRBD1 (6 bases). The sequence came from a human donor who donated a stem cell graft to a child with acute lymphoblastic leukemia. The sequences come from PBMCs from the stem cell graft donor, collected from the stem cell graft. The CDR3, as DNA: TGTGCCAGCAGGGGGACATCCGTCAGTCAGTACTTC. Protein: CASRGTSVSQYF.